Detailed here is one T cell receptor beta chain. The antigen remains unidentified. The sample is drawn from a study of T cell repertoires in cytomegalovirus infection. Across the study: Recently identified HLA-C-restricted CMV epitopes were used, and well-studied HLA-B-restricted CMV epitopes were used as well. CMV infection and matching HLA type were both indicated by public TCR beta signatures.

MiXCR was run by TCRdb on the reads, yielding one entry per CDR3 protein. The sample includes about 89,000 distinct CDR3 sequences, 25% to 30% of them seen just once. Study-level results: Summed frequency of shared TCR beta families picked out CMV carriers who also had the relevant HLA. The study found HLA-C-restricted CMV-specific TCR beta clonotypes dominating the ex vivo response.

V was clipped by 5 bases and J by 5 bases; unmatched bases: 9. Germline V gene data show CDR1 as SGHVS and CDR2 as FNYEAQ. The CDR3 covers 15 residues. The TCR originated in a human donor in good health (CMV status not recorded). Some clones in this sample may be carry-over from other donors' samples. Sequencing was performed on CD8+ T cells from cultured PBMCs, taken from culture after CMV antigen stimulation. The chain carries TRBV7-6 and TRBJ1-3; 7 bases are a match to TRBD1. This chain's CDR3 is CASSRTTGTRNTIYF. In nucleotides, the CDR3 is TGTGCCAGCAGCAGGACGACAGGGACCAGAAACACCATATATTTT.